The 15 T cell receptor beta chains presented below share a single source sample, sequenced in a study of graft-versus-host responses after intestinal transplantation. These receptors lack a known antigen. This table comes from immunoSEQ multiplex PCR, and its TCRdb copy is limited to in-frame clones, with some not included. The table includes under 100,000 clones, about 93% detected once. The specimen comprised unstimulated CD8+ T cells sorted from spleen or lymph node cells, sampled before transplant. These receptors were obtained from a human donor who was the organ donor for an intestinal transplant.

The rearrangement links TRBV4-2 to TRBJ2-7; 8 bases are shared with TRBD2. Germline CDR1 and CDR2: LGHNA and YNFKEQ. The CDR3 has 16 residues. V was clipped by 0 bases and J by 7 bases; unmatched bases: 11. CDR3 bases: TGTGCCAGCAGCCAAGATTCGGGGGAAGCGGGGGTTGAGCAGTACTTC. It translates to CASSQDSGEAGVEQYF.

This clone was found once. The chain couples TRBV12-5 to TRBJ2-2; 16 bases map to TRBD2. Germline V gene sequence: CDR1 LGHNT, CDR2 FRNRAP. The CDR3 spans 17 residues. V lost 4 bases to trimming and J lost 3 bases; unmatched junction nucleotides: 2. Written as DNA, the CDR3 is TGTGCTAGTGGTTCCGGGACTAGCGGGAGGGACACCGGGGAGCTGTTTTTT. This encodes CASGSGTSGRDTGELFF. The full variable domain, its missing parts supplied by reference TRBV12-5 and TRBJ2-2, is DARVTQTPRHKVTEMGQEVTMRCQPILGHNTVFWYRQTMMQGLELLAYFRNRAPLDDSGMPKDRFSAEMPDATLATLKIQPSEPRDSAVYFCASGSGTSGRDTGELFFGEGSRLTVL.

The V and J genes are TRBV5-1 and TRBJ2-3; no reliable D call. Germline loops: CDR1 SGHRS, CDR2 YFSETQ. V was pared by 5 bases and J by 3 bases, with 10 bases between. The CDR3 sequence is 13 residues long. The CDR3: CASRGAVTDTQYF. Here the CDR3 DNA reads TGCGCCAGCAGAGGTGCGGTAACAGATACGCAGTATTTT.

As to this clone: The germline gene is not matched at one end of the junction; a read error may be the cause. The chain joins TRBV5-6 to TRBJ2-5; TRBD2 aligns across 7 bases. The CDR3 totals 17 residues. Germline CDR1 SGHDT, CDR2 YYEEEE. This CDR3 is CAGSRGRERWAQETQYF. The CDR3, as DNA: TGTGCCGGCAGCCGAGGGCGGGAGCGGTGGGCCCAAGAGACCCAGTACTTC.

This chain uses TRBV27 with TRBJ1-5; 8 bases are a match to TRBD1. The length of the CDR3 is 16 residues. With 4 bases clipped from V and 0 bases from J, the junction kept 5 bases outside the gene matches. The germline CDR1 and CDR2 sequences are MNHEY and SMNVEV (reference sequence). The CDR3, as DNA: TGTGCCAGCAGTTCCGGACAGGGAGGTAGCAATCAGCCCCAGCATTTT. This gives the protein CASSSGQGGSNQPQHF.

This sequence joins TRBV11-2 and TRBJ2-7, with a weak D call TRBD2 (5 bases). Germline V gene sequence: CDR1 SGHAT, CDR2 FQNNGV. V lost 5 bases to trimming and J lost 4 bases, with 21 bases between them. The CDR3 totals 16 residues. The chain's CDR3 is CASSPSPGSPNYEQYF. CDR3 nucleotides: TGTGCCAGCAGCCCGAGTCCGGGGTCGCCGAATTACGAGCAGTACTTC.

This chain uses TRBV5-4 with TRBJ2-1; 7 nucleotides agree with TRBD2. CDR1 and CDR2 from the germline V gene are SGHNT and YYREEE (reference sequence). CDR3 length equals 16 residues. With 0 bases clipped from V and 9 bases from J, the junction kept 12 bases outside the gene matches. CDR3 bases: TGTGCCAGCAGCTTGGCCGGGACTAAAATAATTCCTGAGCAGTTCTTC. Its translation: CASSLAGTKIIPEQFF.

The chain joins TRBV5-4 to TRBJ2-3; the D gene is possibly TRBD2 (6 bases). CDR1 is SGHNT and CDR2 is YYREEE in the germline V gene (reference sequence). V lost 4 bases to trimming and J lost 4 bases, with 10 bases between them. The CDR3 has 13 amino acids. CDR3 amino acids: CASSGSGPDTQYF. The CDR3 region has the DNA TGTGCCAGCAGCGGTAGCGGCCCAGATACGCAGTATTTT.

This sequence joins TRBV5-3 and TRBJ2-4, with a possible D match to TRBD2 (6 bases). TRBV5-3 is placed among ORFs of uncertain function. CDR3 length: 17 amino acids. The ends were cut back, 5 bases at V and 0 bases at J, with 18 bases in the middle. Here the CDR3 DNA reads TGTGCCAGAAGATCCCGAGGAGGGAGACTAGCCAAAAACATTCAGTACTTC. It encodes CARRSRGGRLAKNIQYF.

This clone is a singleton in its sample. CDR3 loop: CASSETSGRTGEQYF. The CDR3 DNA follows: TGTGCCAGCAGCGAGACTAGCGGGAGAACGGGTGAGCAGTACTTC. This chain uses TRBV9 with TRBJ2-5; 12 bases agree with TRBD2. Trimming removed 3 bases from V and 11 bases from J; junction bases left unmatched: 11. This CDR3 is built from 15 residues. Per germline, CDR1 SGDLS and CDR2 YYNGEE.

CDR3: CASSPRGSLREGYTF. The CDR3 region has the DNA TGTGCCAGCAGCCCTCGGGGCAGCCTCCGGGAGGGCTACACCTTC. V and J are TRBV5-4 and TRBJ1-2, with D possibly being TRBD1 (5 bases). Trimming shortened V by 4 bases and J by 8 bases, and 21 bases separated the two germline ends. CDR3 length: 15 amino acids. Germline values: CDR1 SGHNT, CDR2 YYREEE (reference sequence).

The chain recombines TRBV6-6 with TRBJ1-1; possible D gene TRBD1, 6 bases. The CDR3 runs 15 residues. From germline, CDR1 is MNHNY and CDR2 SVGAGI (reference sequence). Trimming took 7 bases from V and 1 from J, leaving 16 bases between them. CDR3 coding DNA: TGTGCCAGCAATTCAGGAGGGGGGGCGAACACTGAAGCTTTCTTT. Protein sequence: CASNSGGGANTEAFF.

The chain links TRBV4-1 to TRBJ1-2; D not resolved. Per germline, CDR1 MGHRA and CDR2 YSYEKL. The CDR3 runs to 14 residues. V was clipped by 0 bases and J by 8 bases, with 13 bases between them. CDR3 nucleotides: TGCGCCAGCAGCCAAGATCGTGGAGGGTACGGCTACACCTTC. This translates into CASSQDRGGYGYTF.

This chain uses TRBV5-4 with TRBJ1-2; unclear D gene. CDR1 is SGHNT, CDR2 YYREEE, per germline (reference sequence). Trimming shortened V by 3 bases and J by 8 bases, and 14 bases separated the two germline ends. The CDR3 has 13 residues. The CDR3 sequence is CASSSNGVVGYTF. In nucleotides, the CDR3 is TGTGCCAGCAGCTCCAACGGGGTCGTGGGCTACACCTTC.

This chain joins TRBV4-3 and TRBJ2-5, with 9 bases lining up with TRBD2. Gene TRBJ2-7 matches the end of the DNA better, so the J call may be wrong. The CDR3 extends over 16 amino acids. Germline CDR1 and CDR2: LGHNA and YSLEER. DNA of the CDR3: TGCGCCAGCAGCCAAGATTGGGGACTAGCCGGGAACGAGCAGTACTTC. Amino acid sequence: CASSQDWGLAGNEQYF.